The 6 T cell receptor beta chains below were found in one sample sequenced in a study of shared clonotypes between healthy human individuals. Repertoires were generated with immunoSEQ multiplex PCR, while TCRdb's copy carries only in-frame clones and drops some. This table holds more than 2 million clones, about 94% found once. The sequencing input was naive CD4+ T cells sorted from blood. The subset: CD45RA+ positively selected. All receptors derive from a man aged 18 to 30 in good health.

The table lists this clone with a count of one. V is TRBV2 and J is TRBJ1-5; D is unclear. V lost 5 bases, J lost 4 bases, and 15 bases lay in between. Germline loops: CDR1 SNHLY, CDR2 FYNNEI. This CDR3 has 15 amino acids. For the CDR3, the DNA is TGTGCCAGCAGTTTGGAGGAGTTAGGGAATCAGCCCCAGCATTTT. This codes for CASSLEELGNQPQHF.

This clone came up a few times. CDR3 in amino acids: CASSSTYSGNTIYF. CDR3 bases: TGTGCCAGCAGCTCGACATACTCTGGAAACACCATATATTTT. V gene TRBV7-9 combines with J gene TRBJ1-3; D is ambiguous. Trimming stripped 4 bases from V and 0 bases from J, with 7 bases between. From germline, CDR1 is SEHNR and CDR2 FQNEAQ (reference sequence). The CDR3 totals 14 residues.

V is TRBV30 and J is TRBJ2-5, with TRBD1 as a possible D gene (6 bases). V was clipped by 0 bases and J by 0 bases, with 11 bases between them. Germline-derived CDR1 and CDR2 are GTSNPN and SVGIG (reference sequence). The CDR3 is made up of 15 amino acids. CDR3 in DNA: TGTGCCTGGAGTGTCCGGACAGCGTACCAAGAGACCCAGTACTTC. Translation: CAWSVRTAYQETQYF. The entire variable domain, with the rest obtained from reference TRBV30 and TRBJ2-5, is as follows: SQTIHQWPATLVQPVGSPLSLECTVEGTSNPNLYWYRQAAGRGLQLLFYSVGIGQISSEVPQNLSASRPQDRQFILSSKKLLLSDSGFYLCAWSVRTAYQETQYFGPGTRLLVL.

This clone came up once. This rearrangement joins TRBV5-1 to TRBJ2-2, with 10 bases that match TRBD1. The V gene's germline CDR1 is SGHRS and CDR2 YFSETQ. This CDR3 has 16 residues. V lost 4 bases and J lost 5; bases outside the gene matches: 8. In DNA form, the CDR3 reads TGCGCCAGCAGCGCCGGGACAGGGGTTCGGACCGGGGAGCTGTTTTTT. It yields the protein CASSAGTGVRTGELFF.

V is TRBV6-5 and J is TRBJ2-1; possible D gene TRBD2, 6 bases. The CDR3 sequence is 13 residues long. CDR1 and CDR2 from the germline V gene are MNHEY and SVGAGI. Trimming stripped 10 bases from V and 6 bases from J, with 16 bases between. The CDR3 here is CATNGGKRNEQFF. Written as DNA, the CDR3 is TGTGCCACGAACGGCGGGAAGCGCAATGAGCAGTTCTTC.

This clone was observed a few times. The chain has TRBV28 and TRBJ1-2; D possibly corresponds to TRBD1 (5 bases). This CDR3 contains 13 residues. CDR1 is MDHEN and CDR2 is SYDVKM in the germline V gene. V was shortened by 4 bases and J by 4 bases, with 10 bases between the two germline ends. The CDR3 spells CASSSGLAYGYTF. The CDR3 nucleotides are TGTGCCAGCAGTTCGGGGCTGGCCTATGGCTACACCTTC.